The next 22 T cell receptor beta chains were all read from a single sample in a study of radiotherapy plus CTLA-4 blockade in lung cancer. Profiling relied on immunoSEQ multiplex PCR, and the TCRdb table lists in-frame clones only, not all of them. This sample carries 60,000 to 70,000 clones, around three quarters of them seen once, and the ten largest clones take roughly 9.7%. The specimen comprised peripheral blood, sampled from a patient treated with radiotherapy plus ipilimumab. Source of these receptors: a human donor with non-small cell lung cancer who had a complete response to radiotherapy plus ipilimumab.

This sequence joins TRBV5-5 and TRBJ2-7; 7 nucleotides align to TRBD2. The CDR3 runs 12 residues. Germline lookup yields CDR1 SGHKS and CDR2 YYEKEE (reference sequence). The junction had 5 bases not matched to a gene; V was cut back by 5 bases and J by 6 bases. CDR3 sequence reads: CASRSGKGEQYV. Written as DNA, the CDR3 is TGTGCCAGCAGGAGCGGGAAGGGCGAGCAGTACGTC.

This chain connects TRBV18 to TRBJ2-1; 7 nucleotides match TRBD2. CDR1 and CDR2 (germline): KGHSH, LQKENI. CDR3 length: 15 residues. V lost 4 bases to trimming and J lost 5 bases; unmatched junction nucleotides: 8. This CDR3 is CASSLGEGANNEQFF. The CDR3, as DNA: TGTGCCAGCTCACTTGGGGAGGGAGCAAACAATGAGCAGTTCTTC.

This clone was observed a single time. The chain carries TRBV7-2 and TRBJ1-2; no clear D gene. Trimming left V 1 base short and J 0 bases short, with 6 bases between. Per the germline V gene, CDR1 is SGHTA and CDR2 is FQGNSA. This CDR3 is 14 amino acids long. The CDR3 bases are TGTGCCAGCAGCTTAGGTGTCTCTAACTATGGCTACACCTTC. This translates into CASSLGVSNYGYTF.

The chain links TRBV30 to TRBJ2-3, with D unresolved. CDR1 and CDR2 from the germline V gene are GTSNPN and SVGIG (reference sequence). The length of the CDR3 is 11 residues. V dropped 2 bases and J dropped 2 bases, with 2 bases sitting between them. The CDR3 loop reads CAWSTTDTQYF. The CDR3 coding sequence is TGTGCCTGGAGTACCACAGATACGCAGTATTTT.

This clone has only one observation. The chain carries TRBV18 and TRBJ1-1, with TRBD1 matching over 7 bases. CDR3 size: 14 residues. CDR1 and CDR2 (germline): KGHSH, LQKENI. The junction had 7 bases not matched to a gene; V was cut back by 5 bases and J by 4 bases. CDR3 sequence: CASSSDRAGTEAFF. Written as DNA, the CDR3 is TGTGCCAGCTCAAGTGACAGGGCAGGCACTGAAGCTTTCTTT.

The DNA of the CDR3 is TGTGCCAGCAGCTTAGGACAGGGGGGTCAGCCCCAGCATTTT. Protein product: CASSLGQGGQPQHF. The rearrangement uses TRBV7-6 and TRBJ1-5; 9 bases align to TRBD1. The CDR3 consists of 14 residues. Per the germline V gene, CDR1 is SGHVS and CDR2 is FNYEAQ. Trimming cost V 1 base and J 6 bases; bases outside gene matches: 1. The whole variable domain, remainder taken from reference TRBV7-6 and TRBJ1-5, is GAGVSQSPRYKVTKRGQDVALRCDPISGHVSLYWYRQALGQGPEFLTYFNYEAQQDKSGLPNDRFSAERPEGSISTLTIQRTEQRDSAMYRCASSLGQGGQPQHFGDGTRLSIL.

The V call is TRBV4-3, the J call TRBJ2-1; D not resolved. The CDR3 length is 11 residues. Germline V gene sequence: CDR1 LGHNA, CDR2 YSLEER. Trimming removed 2 bases at V and 6 bases at J, with 2 bases between. In nucleotides, the CDR3 is TGCGCCAGCAGCCAAAGCAATGAGCAGTTCTTC. Protein sequence: CASSQSNEQFF.

Only one count was recorded for this clone. This sequence joins TRBV9 and TRBJ2-4; TRBD1 might be the D (5 bases). Germline CDR1 and CDR2: SGDLS and YYNGEE. The CDR3 is 15 amino acids. Trimming shortened V by 3 bases and J by 0 bases, and 10 bases separated the two germline ends. CDR3 region: CASSAGLLAKNIQYF. The CDR3 DNA sequence: TGTGCCAGCAGCGCAGGGTTATTAGCCAAAAACATTCAGTACTTC.

This clone was found a few times. The chain joins TRBV7-9 to TRBJ1-2, with TRBD1 matching over 7 bases. The CDR3 extends over 14 amino acids. The V gene's germline CDR1 is SEHNR and CDR2 FQNEAQ (reference sequence). V gave up 2 bases and J gave up 8 bases; unmatched junction bases: 8. The DNA for the CDR3 is TGTGCCAGCAGCTTATGGGACAGTAGGACGGGCTACACCTTC. It yields the protein CASSLWDSRTGYTF.

This sequence joins TRBV25-1 and TRBJ2-7, with D possibly being TRBD1 or TRBD2 (5 bases each). This CDR3 has 15 amino acids. Trimming took 8 bases from V and 0 from J, leaving 17 bases between them. Germline loops: CDR1 MGHDK, CDR2 SYGVNS. The CDR3 protein is CASVQRGRNSYEQYF. The CDR3 DNA reads TGTGCCAGCGTGCAGAGGGGACGGAACTCCTACGAGCAGTACTTC.

V and J are TRBV9 and TRBJ2-3; TRBD2 aligns across 9 bases. The CDR3 sequence is 16 residues long. CDR1 and CDR2 from the germline V gene are SGDLS and YYNGEE. J gave up 11 bases and V 0 bases, and 13 bases lay outside the gene matches. In nucleotides, the CDR3 is TGTGCCAGCAGCGTAGCTGCTAGCGGGACGATCGGGAGGCAGTATTTT. Amino acids: CASSVAASGTIGRQYF.

The chain carries TRBV7-9 and TRBJ1-2; D is possibly TRBD1 (6 bases). CDR1 and CDR2 from the germline V gene are SEHNR and FQNEAQ (reference sequence). This CDR3 region has 14 residues. Deletions cut 4 bases from V and 6 bases from J, with 15 bases between. CDR3 residues: CASSSGRGADGYTF. For the CDR3, the DNA is TGTGCCAGCAGCTCCGGGCGGGGGGCTGATGGCTACACCTTC.

The chain's CDR3 is CASSIPGTGTEAFF. The CDR3 coding sequence is TGTGCCAGCAGCATCCCGGGGACGGGGACTGAAGCTTTCTTT. The rearrangement uses TRBV5-4 and TRBJ1-1; tentatively, D is TRBD1 (5 bases). V shed 4 bases and J shed 5 bases, with 15 bases lying between them. The CDR3 is 14 amino acids. Germline V gene sequence: CDR1 SGHNT, CDR2 YYREEE (reference sequence).

J is TRBJ1-5 and V is TRBV18, with D tentatively TRBD1 (6 bases). With 6 bases removed from V and 4 bases from J, the gap between germline ends came to 16 bases. Germline CDR1 is KGHSH and CDR2 is LQKENI. The CDR3 runs 15 residues. The CDR3 spells CASSSLQGQNQPQHF. DNA of the CDR3: TGTGCCAGCTCCTCCCTACAGGGTCAAAATCAGCCCCAGCATTTT.

This clone was seen just once. The DNA for the CDR3 is TGTGCCAGCAGCCCCCAAAGGGGGGTGCAAGATGGCTACACCTTC. Amino acid sequence: CASSPQRGVQDGYTF. V and J are TRBV7-9 and TRBJ1-2; TRBD1 might be the D (6 bases). The CDR3 runs 15 residues. Germline V CDR1 and CDR2: SEHNR, FQNEAQ (reference sequence). The ends were cut back, 5 bases at V and 6 bases at J, with 19 bases in the middle.

The chain uses TRBV7-9 and TRBJ2-1, with a possible D match to TRBD1 (6 bases). This CDR3 is 17 amino acids long. The V gene lost 5 bases and the J gene lost 9 bases, with 26 bases spanning the gap. Germline loops: CDR1 SEHNR, CDR2 FQNEAQ (reference sequence). The CDR3 sequence is CASSDSGQLGPRSEQFF. The CDR3 coding sequence is TGTGCCAGCAGCGACTCAGGACAGCTAGGGCCTAGGAGTGAGCAGTTCTTC.

The rearrangement uses TRBV27 and TRBJ1-2, with a tentative D call TRBD1 (6 bases). This CDR3 contains 13 residues. Germline CDR1 reads MNHEY; CDR2 reads SMNVEV (reference sequence). Between the trimmed V and J ends, which lost 5 bases and 5 bases, there was a span of 12 bases. The CDR3 spells CASSPTTGYGYTF. In DNA, the CDR3 is TGTGCCAGCAGTCCCACTACAGGGTATGGCTACACCTTC.

CDR3 region: CASSGARDSTYGYTF. The CDR3 nucleotides read TGTGCCAGCAGTGGGGCTCGGGACAGTACGTATGGCTACACCTTC. This chain links TRBV25-1 with TRBJ1-2; TRBD1 matches at 7 bases. Germline CDR1 and CDR2: MGHDK and SYGVNS. Trimming removed 4 bases from V and 5 bases from J; junction bases left unmatched: 10. The CDR3 extends over 15 amino acids.

V usage is TRBV29-1 and J usage is TRBJ1-1, with a possible D match to TRBD1 (5 bases). V was shortened by 7 bases and J by 6 bases, with 21 bases between the two germline ends. The CDR3 is 14 residues long. CDR1 is SQVTM, CDR2 ANQGSEA, per germline. The CDR3 reads CSGEGRGPGPEAFF. Here the CDR3 DNA reads TGCAGCGGGGAGGGGCGGGGTCCGGGACCTGAAGCTTTCTTT.

A few counts support this clone. This chain's CDR3 is CASSPTPKYEQYV. In DNA form, the CDR3 reads TGTGCCAGCTCACCAACTCCCAAATACGAGCAGTACGTC. This chain uses TRBV18 with TRBJ2-7; no reliable D call. The CDR3 contains 13 residues. Germline V gene data show CDR1 as KGHSH and CDR2 as LQKENI. Trimming took off 2 bases at V and 4 bases at J, with 9 bases between the two ends.

The chain combines TRBV11-3 with TRBJ1-1; D may be TRBD1 (6 bases). Trimming removed 5 bases from V and 4 bases from J, with 17 bases in between. The germline V gene encodes CDR1 SGHNT and CDR2 YENEEA. This CDR3 region has 15 residues. DNA for the CDR3: TGTGCCAGCAGCACATACAGGGCGGCGAGCACTGAAGCTTTCTTT. Its protein is CASSTYRAASTEAFF.

The genes are TRBV27 and TRBJ1-4; 9 bases align to TRBD1. In germline, CDR1 is MNHEY, CDR2 SMNVEV (reference sequence). The length of the CDR3 is 14 residues. Germline trimming cut 6 bases from V and 4 bases from J; bases unmatched to any gene: 3. This CDR3 reads CASSRDRVNEKLFF. For the CDR3, the DNA is TGTGCCAGCAGCCGGGACAGGGTTAATGAAAAACTGTTTTTT.